Following are 18 T cell receptor beta chains from one sample sequenced in a study of blood T cell repertoires in COVID-19. Assay: immunoSEQ multiplex PCR; the TCRdb copy retains only in-frame clones and omits some. The sample includes about 410,000 clones, approximately 90% of them seen just once. Sequencing was performed on peripheral blood. Receptor source: a woman aged 40 to 49 with COVID-19, enrolled during active disease.

This chain links TRBV12-3 or TRBV12-4 with TRBJ2-3; D gene uncertain. The CDR3 contains 12 residues. V lost 5 bases and J lost 6, with 9 bases in between. CDR3 DNA: TGTGCCAGCAGTCCCTCTGCGGATACGCAGTATTTT. It yields the protein CASSPSADTQYF.

Here the CDR3 DNA reads TGCAGTGCTAGTACAGGGGAGCAGCCCCAGCATTTT. Translated: CSASTGEQPQHF. The chain carries TRBV20-1 and TRBJ1-5, with 7 bases lining up with TRBD1. The CDR3 sequence is 12 residues long. Germline V CDR1 and CDR2: DFQATT, SNEGSKA (reference sequence). J was trimmed by 7 bases and V by 3 bases; bases with no gene match: 3.

The chain employs TRBV6-1 and TRBJ1-6; a weak D match, TRBD1 (5 bases). Per the germline V gene, CDR1 is MNHNS and CDR2 is SASEGT. The CDR3 is 18 residues long. V lost 1 base to trimming and J lost 6 bases, with 19 bases between them. The chain's CDR3 is CASSEGRRGLHFNSPLHF. In DNA, the CDR3 is TGTGCCAGCAGTGAAGGAAGGAGGGGCCTTCATTTTAATTCACCCCTCCACTTT.

J is TRBJ1-5 and V is TRBV27, with D possibly TRBD1 on 6 matching bases. V shed 6 bases and J shed 4 bases, with 13 bases lying between them. The germline gives CDR1 MNHEY, CDR2 SMNVEV (reference sequence). This CDR3 contains 14 residues. CDR3 sequence (DNA): TGTGCCAGCAGCGACAGGCAGGGGAATCAGCCCCAGCATTTT. Amino acid sequence: CASSDRQGNQPQHF.

V and J are TRBV5-5 and TRBJ1-4, with D perhaps TRBD1 (6 bases). Germline CDR1 reads SGHKS; CDR2 reads YYEKEE (reference sequence). The V and J ends lost 1 base and 8 bases respectively, with 12 bases between them. This CDR3 comprises 14 residues. The DNA for the CDR3 is TGTGCCAGCAGCTTGACAGGGCTGGAGGAAAAACTGTTTTTT. Encoded protein: CASSLTGLEEKLFF.

This clone was seen just once. The chain joins TRBV6-1 to TRBJ1-4, with 8 bases that match TRBD1. The CDR3 is made up of 15 amino acids. With V trimmed by 3 bases and J by 7 bases, 7 bases remained unmatched. From germline, CDR1 is MNHNS and CDR2 SASEGT. For the CDR3, the DNA is TGTGCCAGCAGTGAGGGGACAGGAAGGGGTGAAAAACTGTTTTTT. This sequence encodes CASSEGTGRGEKLFF.

The J gene is TRBJ1-2, the V gene TRBV27, with 8 positions matching TRBD1. Germline V gene sequence: CDR1 MNHEY, CDR2 SMNVEV (reference sequence). CDR3 size: 14 residues. Trimming at V came to 5 bases and at J to 7 bases, leaving 9 bases not matched to a gene. The CDR3 region has the DNA TGTGCCAGCAGTGAGGCCCCAGGGGGCACTGGCTACACCTTC. Amino acid sequence: CASSEAPGGTGYTF.

V and J are TRBV6-2 or TRBV6-3 and TRBJ2-7; the match to TRBD1 covers 8 bases. After removal of 6 bases from V and 2 bases from J, the junction contained 3 bases not matched to a gene. CDR1 MNHEY and CDR2 SVGEGT come from the germline V gene. The CDR3 runs to 13 residues. CDR3 nucleotide sequence: TGTGCCAGCAGCGACAGGGGCCCCTACGAGCAGTACTTC. As protein: CASSDRGPYEQYF.

This clone was recorded once. V gene TRBV21-1 combines with J gene TRBJ2-3; the table assigns TRBD2, which was not confirmed against the DNA. TRBV21-1 is recorded as a pseudogene. This CDR3 is built from 14 residues. The CDR3 spells CASSMGGNTDTQYF. DNA for the CDR3: TGTGCCAGCAGCATGGGGGGGAACACAGATACGCAGTATTTT.

The rearrangement uses TRBV30 and TRBJ1-2, with D maybe TRBD1 (5 bases). Germline CDR1 is GTSNPN and CDR2 is SVGIG (reference sequence). The CDR3 is made up of 17 amino acids. Deletions cut 0 bases from V and 4 bases from J, with 21 bases between. CDR3 protein: CAWSVLGWGGAGYGYTF. CDR3 sequence (DNA): TGTGCCTGGAGTGTACTGGGTTGGGGAGGGGCAGGCTATGGCTACACCTTC.

The DNA of the CDR3 is TGTGCCATCAGTGACCCCAGGGGCACTAATGAAAAACTGTTTTTT. Protein product: CAISDPRGTNEKLFF. This rearrangement joins TRBV10-3 to TRBJ1-4; tentatively, D is TRBD1 (6 bases). The CDR3 totals 15 residues. Trimming shortened V by 3 bases and J by 2 bases, and 10 bases separated the two germline ends. Germline V gene sequence: CDR1 ENHRY, CDR2 SYGVKD.

As DNA, the CDR3 is TGCGCCAGCAGTGAGTCGCAGCTAGGGACAGACCATTACGAGCAGTACTTC. As protein: CASSESQLGTDHYEQYF. V and J are TRBV10-1 and TRBJ2-7; 7 bases are shared with TRBD1. Germline loops: CDR1 WNHNN, CDR2 SYGVQD (reference sequence). Unmatched junction bases numbered 12, after V lost 0 bases and J lost 4 bases. The CDR3 loop spans 17 amino acids.

The chain is built from TRBV7-9 and TRBJ2-7; tentative D call: TRBD2 (7 bases). The germline V gene encodes CDR1 SEHNR and CDR2 FQNEAQ (reference sequence). The V and J ends lost 5 bases and 2 bases respectively, with 10 bases between them. The CDR3 spans 13 residues. This chain's CDR3 is CASSIGGPYEQYF. CDR3 nucleotides: TGTGCCAGCAGCATCGGGGGGCCCTACGAGCAGTACTTC.

The J gene is TRBJ2-3, the V gene TRBV11-3; 7 nucleotides align to TRBD2. Germline values: CDR1 SGHNT, CDR2 YENEEA. The length of the CDR3 is 18 residues. Losses at the gene ends were 5 bases for V and 3 bases for J; bases not matched to a gene: 17. CDR3 region: CASSPHFSISGATDTQYF. CDR3 DNA: TGTGCCAGCAGCCCCCACTTTAGTATCAGCGGGGCGACAGATACGCAGTATTTT.

This sequence joins TRBV7-9 and TRBJ1-5, with D possibly being TRBD1 (5 bases). Trimming took 2 bases from V and 0 from J, leaving 20 bases between them. The CDR3 runs to 19 residues. The germline V gene encodes CDR1 SEHNR and CDR2 FQNEAQ (reference sequence). CDR3 loop: CASSLNEGGAGYSNQPQHF. CDR3 sequence (DNA): TGTGCCAGCAGCTTAAACGAGGGCGGGGCAGGGTATAGCAATCAGCCCCAGCATTTT.

V is TRBV27 and J is TRBJ1-4; unclear D gene. This CDR3 is built from 13 residues. The germline CDR1 and CDR2 sequences are MNHEY and SMNVEV (reference sequence). Between the trimmed V and J ends, which lost 5 bases and 8 bases, there was a span of 12 bases. The CDR3 DNA reads TGTGCCAGCAGTACGGGAGGTAGAGAAAAACTGTTTTTT. Protein product: CASSTGGREKLFF.

This chain connects TRBV4-1 to TRBJ1-1; D is unresolved. Germline loops: CDR1 MGHRA, CDR2 YSYEKL. V was trimmed by 7 bases and J by 1 base, leaving 13 bases between them. The CDR3 is made up of 14 amino acids. For the CDR3, the DNA is TGCGCCAGCACCTTCGCGGGAGGGAACACTGAAGCTTTCTTT. Its protein product is CASTFAGGNTEAFF.

V usage is TRBV24-1 and J usage is TRBJ2-1; 8 bases align to TRBD1. Germline CDR1 is KGHDR and CDR2 is SFDVKD. The junction had 6 bases not matched to a gene; V was cut back by 4 bases and J by 5 bases. There are 15 residues in the CDR3. This chain's CDR3 is CATSDPTTGDNEQFF. The DNA for the CDR3 is TGTGCCACCAGTGACCCTACGACAGGGGACAATGAGCAGTTCTTC.